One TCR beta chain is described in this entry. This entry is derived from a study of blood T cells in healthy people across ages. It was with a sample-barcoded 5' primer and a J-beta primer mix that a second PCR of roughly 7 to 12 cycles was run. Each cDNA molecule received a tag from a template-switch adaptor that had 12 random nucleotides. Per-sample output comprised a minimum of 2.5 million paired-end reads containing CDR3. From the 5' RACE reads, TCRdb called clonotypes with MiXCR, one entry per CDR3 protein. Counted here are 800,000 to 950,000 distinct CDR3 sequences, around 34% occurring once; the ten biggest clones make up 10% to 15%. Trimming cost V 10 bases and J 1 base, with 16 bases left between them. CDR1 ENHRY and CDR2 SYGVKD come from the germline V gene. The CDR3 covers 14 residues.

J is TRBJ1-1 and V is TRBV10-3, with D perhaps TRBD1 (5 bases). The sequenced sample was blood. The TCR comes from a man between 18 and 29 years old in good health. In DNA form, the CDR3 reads TGTGCCACCTCAGAGGGAAGGGGGAACACTGAAGCTTTCTTT. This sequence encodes CATSEGRGNTEAFF.